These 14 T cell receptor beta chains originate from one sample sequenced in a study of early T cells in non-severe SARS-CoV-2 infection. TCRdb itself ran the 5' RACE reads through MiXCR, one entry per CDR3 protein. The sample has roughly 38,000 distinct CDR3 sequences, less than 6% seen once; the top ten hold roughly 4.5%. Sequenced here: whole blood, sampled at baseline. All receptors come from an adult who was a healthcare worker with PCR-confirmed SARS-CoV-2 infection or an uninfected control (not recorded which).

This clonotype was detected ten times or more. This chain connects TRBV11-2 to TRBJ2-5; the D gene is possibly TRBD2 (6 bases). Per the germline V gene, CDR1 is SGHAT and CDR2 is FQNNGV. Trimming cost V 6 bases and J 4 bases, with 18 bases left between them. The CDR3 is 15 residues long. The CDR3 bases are TGTGCCAGCAGTCCAAGTGGCGGGACTCTAGAGACCCAGTACTTC. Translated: CASSPSGGTLETQYF.

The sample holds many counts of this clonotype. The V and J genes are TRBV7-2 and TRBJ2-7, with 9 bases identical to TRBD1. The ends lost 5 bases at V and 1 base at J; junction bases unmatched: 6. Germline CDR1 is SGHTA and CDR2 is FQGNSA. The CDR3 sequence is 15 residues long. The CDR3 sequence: CASSTTGGLSYEQYF. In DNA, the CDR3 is TGTGCCAGCAGCACTACAGGGGGCTTATCCTACGAGCAGTACTTC.

The CDR3 DNA reads as TGTGCCAGCAGCTTAAATGAAGACACTGAAGCTTTCTTT. Translated, it gives CASSLNEDTEAFF. The genes are TRBV7-6 and TRBJ1-1, with D unclear. The germline V and J ends were trimmed by 2 bases and 3 bases, with 7 bases remaining between them. The CDR3 extends over 13 amino acids. Germline CDR1 and CDR2: SGHVS and FNYEAQ. The whole variable domain, filled in from reference TRBV7-6 and TRBJ1-1, reads GAGVSQSPRYKVTKRGQDVALRCDPISGHVSLYWYRQALGQGPEFLTYFNYEAQQDKSGLPNDRFSAERPEGSISTLTIQRTEQRDSAMYRCASSLNEDTEAFFGQGTRLTVV.

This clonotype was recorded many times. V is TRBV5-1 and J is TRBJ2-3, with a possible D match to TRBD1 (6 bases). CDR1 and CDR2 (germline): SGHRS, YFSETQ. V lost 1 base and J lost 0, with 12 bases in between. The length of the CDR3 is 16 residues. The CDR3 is CASSLKGTFSTDTQYF. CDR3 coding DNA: TGCGCCAGCAGCTTGAAGGGGACATTCAGCACAGATACGCAGTATTTT.

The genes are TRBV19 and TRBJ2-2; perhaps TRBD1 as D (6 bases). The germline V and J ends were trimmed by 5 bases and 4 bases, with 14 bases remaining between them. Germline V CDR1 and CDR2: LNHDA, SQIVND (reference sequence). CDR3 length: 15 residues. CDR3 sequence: CASSLRTDFTGELFF. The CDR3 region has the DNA TGTGCCAGTAGTCTTCGGACAGATTTCACCGGGGAGCTGTTTTTT.

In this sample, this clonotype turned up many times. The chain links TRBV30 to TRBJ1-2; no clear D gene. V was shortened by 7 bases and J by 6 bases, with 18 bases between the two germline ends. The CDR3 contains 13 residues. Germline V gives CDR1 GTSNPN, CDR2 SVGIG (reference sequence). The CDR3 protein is CAYPDQTGHGYTF. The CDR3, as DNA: TGTGCCTACCCGGACCAAACGGGCCATGGCTACACCTTC.

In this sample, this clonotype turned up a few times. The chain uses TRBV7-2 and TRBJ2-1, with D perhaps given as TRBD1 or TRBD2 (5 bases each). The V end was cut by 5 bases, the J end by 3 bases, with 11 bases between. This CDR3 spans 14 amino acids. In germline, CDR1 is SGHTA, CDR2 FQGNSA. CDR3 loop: CASSLGTSYNEQFF. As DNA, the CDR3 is TGTGCCAGCAGCCTGGGGACGAGCTACAATGAGCAGTTCTTC.

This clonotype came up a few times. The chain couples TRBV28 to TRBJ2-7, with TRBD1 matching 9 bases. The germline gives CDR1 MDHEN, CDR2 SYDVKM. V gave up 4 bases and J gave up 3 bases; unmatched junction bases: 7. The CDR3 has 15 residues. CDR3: CASSSGQGYRYEQYF. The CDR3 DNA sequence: TGTGCCAGCAGTTCGGGACAGGGATACCGCTACGAGCAGTACTTC.

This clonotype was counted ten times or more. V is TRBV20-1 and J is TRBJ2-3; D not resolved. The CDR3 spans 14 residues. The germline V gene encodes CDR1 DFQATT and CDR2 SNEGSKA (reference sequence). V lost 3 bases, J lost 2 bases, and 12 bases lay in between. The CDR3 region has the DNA TGCAGTGCTAGCGTCGGGTTACTCACAGATACGCAGTATTTT. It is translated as CSASVGLLTDTQYF.

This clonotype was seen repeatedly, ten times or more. CDR3 amino acids: CAWSTPDGTAIPFF. Written as DNA, the CDR3 is TGTGCCTGGAGCACCCCCGACGGGACAGCGATTCCGTTCTTC. The rearrangement joins TRBV30 to TRBJ2-1, with 7 nucleotides matching TRBD1. The V gene's germline CDR1 is GTSNPN and CDR2 SVGIG (reference sequence). CDR3 length: 14 residues. V dropped 3 bases and J dropped 15; count of bases not matched to a gene: 17.

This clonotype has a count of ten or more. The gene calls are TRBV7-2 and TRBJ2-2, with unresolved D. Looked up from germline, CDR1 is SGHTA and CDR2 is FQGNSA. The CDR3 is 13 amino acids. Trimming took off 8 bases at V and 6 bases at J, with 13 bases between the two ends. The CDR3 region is CASGPDRAGELFF. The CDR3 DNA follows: TGTGCCAGCGGACCCGACCGGGCCGGGGAGCTGTTTTTT.

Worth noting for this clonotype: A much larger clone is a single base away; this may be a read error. For the CDR3, the DNA is TGCGCCGGCAGCCCGGGGGGGATGCCCTACGAGCAGTACTTC. It translates to CAGSPGGMPYEQYF. J is TRBJ2-7 and V is TRBV4-1, with 8 bases that match TRBD2. Germline V gene sequence: CDR1 MGHRA, CDR2 YSYEKL. The CDR3 spans 14 residues.

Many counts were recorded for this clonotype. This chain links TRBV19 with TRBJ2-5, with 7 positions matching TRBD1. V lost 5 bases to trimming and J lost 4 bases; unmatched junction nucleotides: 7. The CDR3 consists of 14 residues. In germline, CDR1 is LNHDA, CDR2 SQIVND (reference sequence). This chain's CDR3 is CASSPRGQLETQYF. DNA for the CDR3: TGTGCCAGTAGTCCAAGGGGACAGCTAGAGACCCAGTACTTC.

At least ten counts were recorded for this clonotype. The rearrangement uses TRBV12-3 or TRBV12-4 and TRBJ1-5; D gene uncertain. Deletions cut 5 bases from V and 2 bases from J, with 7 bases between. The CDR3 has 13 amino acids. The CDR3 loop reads CASSRGGNQPQHF. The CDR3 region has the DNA TGTGCCAGCAGTCGGGGAGGCAATCAGCCCCAGCATTTT.